This TCR beta chain stems from a study of vaccination and CD4 T cells after COVID-19. This CDR3 is built from 10 residues. Deletions cut 0 bases from V and 6 bases from J, with 0 bases between. Germline values: CDR1 DFQATT, CDR2 SNEGSKA (reference sequence). The study sequenced cultured CD4+ T cell DNA using the Oncomine TCR Beta short-read assay. In TCRdb, the PCR reads were re-called with MiXCR into one record per CDR3 protein. The sample includes 4,900 or so distinct CDR3 sequences, 28% of them seen just once. The treatment was: approximately nine-day PBMC culture with coronavirus spike peptide pools or control peptides (ViraFEST assay). CD4+ T cells of the unexposed donor were collected before the COVID-19 pandemic (2011-2018). A word on this clonotype: The antigen remains undetermined.

Sample: CD4+ T cells from blood, cultured in vitro. The chain uses TRBV20-1 and TRBJ1-3, with unresolved D. This clonotype was obtained from a human donor in good health. CDR3 nucleotide sequence: TGCAGTGCTAGAGAAAACACCATATATTTT. Translation gives CSARENTIYF.